Shown below are 32 T cell receptor beta chains from a single sample sequenced in a study of CD8 T cells in Susac syndrome. RNA amounts of about 0.5 to 1 ug underwent reverse transcription with random hexamers. TCRdb processed the immunoSEQ multiplex PCR reads anew with MiXCR; each CDR3 protein has one entry. Among about 120,000 distinct CDR3 sequences, 85% to 95% were seen once, and the ten largest hold 0.085% to 0.095%. Sequences were obtained from CD4+ T cells from PBMCs. All receptors come from a human donor with multiple sclerosis.

Only one count was recorded for this clonotype. This chain uses TRBV29-1 with TRBJ1-6, with D tentatively TRBD1 (5 bases). CDR1 is SQVTM, CDR2 ANQGSEA, per germline. This CDR3 has 13 residues. Trimming shortened V by 4 bases and J by 5 bases, and 9 bases separated the two germline ends. CDR3 nucleotide sequence: TGCAGCGTTGCCGACAGCCATAATTCACCCCTCCACTTT. Its translation is CSVADSHNSPLHF.

The chain couples TRBV23-1 to TRBJ2-2, with D perhaps TRBD1 (6 bases). TRBV23-1 is reported as an ORF; its role is uncertain. The CDR3 runs to 16 residues. V was shortened by 3 bases and J by 6 bases, with 17 bases between the two germline ends. The CDR3 nucleotides are TGCGCCAGCAGTCACTTTCCAGGGGATGTGGCCGGGGAGCTGTTTTTT. Translated, it gives CASSHFPGDVAGELFF.

J is TRBJ1-5 and V is TRBV6-2 or TRBV6-3, with D possibly matching TRBD1 (5 bases). CDR3 length: 17 residues. Germline lookup yields CDR1 MNHEY and CDR2 SVGEGT. Deletions cut 0 bases from V and 5 bases from J, with 17 bases between. CDR3 sequence: CASSYSLRGVKHQPQHF. The CDR3 nucleotides read TGTGCCAGCAGTTACTCTCTAAGAGGGGTGAAACATCAGCCCCAGCATTTT.

The chain joins TRBV2 to TRBJ2-5, with D perhaps TRBD2 (5 bases). CDR3 size: 13 residues. From germline, CDR1 is SNHLY and CDR2 FYNNEI. V was shortened by 4 bases and J by 2 bases, with 8 bases between the two germline ends. The chain's CDR3 is CASSATRQETQYF. CDR3 nucleotides: TGTGCCAGCAGTGCTACTAGACAAGAGACCCAGTACTTC.

The genes are TRBV29-1 and TRBJ1-1; D ambiguous. Germline loops: CDR1 SQVTM, CDR2 ANQGSEA. V shed 7 bases and J shed 3 bases, with 12 bases lying between them. CDR3 size: 12 residues. The CDR3 sequence: CSASNGDTEAFF. In nucleotides, the CDR3 is TGCAGCGCCTCCAATGGGGACACTGAAGCTTTCTTT. Full variable domain (rest looked up from reference TRBV29-1 and TRBJ1-1): SAVISQKPSRDICQRGTSLTIQCQVDSQVTMMFWYRQQPGQSLTLIATANQGSEATYESGFVIDKFPISRPNLTFSTLTVSNMSPEDSSIYLCSASNGDTEAFFGQGTRLTVV.

The V gene is TRBV12-3 or TRBV12-4, the J gene TRBJ2-6; D is undetermined. The ends were cut back, 2 bases at V and 0 bases at J, with 8 bases in the middle. The CDR3 has 16 residues. The CDR3 DNA follows: TGTGCCAGCAGTTTACCACGAAGCTCTGGGGCCAACGTCCTGACTTTC. Residues: CASSLPRSSGANVLTF.

This chain joins TRBV19 and TRBJ1-2; D possibly corresponds to TRBD1 (5 bases). The V and J ends lost 7 bases and 4 bases respectively, with 19 bases between them. The CDR3 contains 15 residues. Germline lookup yields CDR1 LNHDA and CDR2 SQIVND (reference sequence). CDR3: CASTPRRQFGYGYTF. In DNA, the CDR3 is TGTGCCAGTACCCCGCGACGACAGTTCGGCTATGGCTACACCTTC.

The table lists this clonotype with a few counts. The gene calls are TRBV12-3 or TRBV12-4 and TRBJ2-7; D unresolved. V was clipped by 5 bases and J by 2 bases, with 7 bases between them. The CDR3 runs to 12 residues. The CDR3 is CASSAQPYEQYF. The CDR3 bases are TGTGCCAGCAGTGCCCAGCCCTACGAGCAGTACTTC.

The J gene is TRBJ1-2, the V gene TRBV28; a possible D gene is TRBD1 (5 bases). Deletions cut 5 bases from V and 5 bases from J, with 12 bases between. The CDR3 sequence is 13 residues long. Germline V CDR1 and CDR2: MDHEN, SYDVKM. CDR3 amino acids: CASSEQETYGYTF. For the CDR3, the DNA is TGTGCCAGCAGTGAACAGGAGACTTATGGCTACACCTTC.

The V gene is TRBV27, the J gene TRBJ2-2; no reliable D call. This CDR3 is built from 14 residues. The germline gives CDR1 MNHEY, CDR2 SMNVEV (reference sequence). V shed 7 bases and J shed 6 bases, with 15 bases lying between them. CDR3: CASTGHLRAGELFF. Written as DNA, the CDR3 is TGTGCCAGCACCGGGCACCTACGGGCCGGGGAGCTGTTTTTT.

This chain uses TRBV4-3 with TRBJ1-6; TRBD1 agrees at 8 bases. V lost 0 bases, J lost 7 bases, and 2 bases stayed unmatched. In germline, CDR1 is LGHNA, CDR2 YSLEER. The CDR3 totals 15 residues. CDR3 amino acids: CASSQDRGQNSPLHF. CDR3 coding DNA: TGCGCCAGCAGCCAAGACAGGGGGCAAAATTCACCCCTCCACTTT.

V gene TRBV6-5 combines with J gene TRBJ1-3; D uncertain. Trimming stripped 2 bases from V and 5 bases from J, with 7 bases between. Germline lookup yields CDR1 MNHEY and CDR2 SVGAGI. CDR3 length: 13 amino acids. CDR3 DNA sequence: TGTGCCAGCAGTTACGACTGGAGAAACACCATATATTTT. Its protein is CASSYDWRNTIYF.

The J gene is TRBJ1-2, the V gene TRBV15; the match to TRBD1 covers 10 bases. Germline loops: CDR1 LNHNV, CDR2 YYDKDF (reference sequence). The CDR3 extends over 13 amino acids. The trim removed 4 bases at V and 6 bases at J, leaving 2 bases unmatched. The CDR3 DNA reads TGTGCCACCAGCACGGGACAGGGGAATGGCTACACCTTC. Translated: CATSTGQGNGYTF.

J is TRBJ2-7 and V is TRBV6-1; maybe TRBD1 (5 bases). The germline V and J ends were trimmed by 7 bases and 0 bases, with 16 bases remaining between them. The CDR3 length is 15 residues. CDR1 and CDR2 (germline): MNHNS, SASEGT. The CDR3 DNA follows: TGTGCCAGCATCTCAGCCGGACATACCTCCTACGAGCAGTACTTC. Translated: CASISAGHTSYEQYF.

The DNA of the CDR3 is TGCAGCCTGGGTAGGGGTAATTCACCCCTCCACTTT. Translating it yields CSLGRGNSPLHF. This rearrangement joins TRBV29-1 to TRBJ1-6; D may be TRBD1 (5 bases). The CDR3 covers 12 residues. Per the germline V gene, CDR1 is SQVTM and CDR2 is ANQGSEA. V lost 8 bases and J 6 bases, leaving 11 bases between the germline ends.

The genes are TRBV29-1 and TRBJ2-2, with unresolved D. CDR1 and CDR2 (germline): SQVTM, ANQGSEA. CDR3 length: 13 amino acids. Trimming left V 7 bases short and J 0 bases short, with 9 bases between. In DNA form, the CDR3 reads TGCAGCGGACGAGTCGCGAACACCGGGGAGCTGTTTTTT. Translation gives CSGRVANTGELFF.

The genes are TRBV19 and TRBJ2-3, with 8 bases identical to TRBD1. Germline V gene data show CDR1 as LNHDA and CDR2 as SQIVND (reference sequence). The CDR3 is 14 amino acids. V shed 4 bases and J 8 bases; nucleotides not matched to a gene: 8. The CDR3 reads CASSKGQDRGTQYF. The CDR3 region has the DNA TGTGCCAGTAGTAAGGGACAGGACCGCGGTACGCAGTATTTT.

The chain is built from TRBV29-1 and TRBJ1-2, with 9 positions matching TRBD1. Germline V gene sequence: CDR1 SQVTM, CDR2 ANQGSEA. CDR3 size: 13 residues. Trimming cost V 0 bases and J 4 bases; bases outside gene matches: 0. The CDR3 nucleotides are TGCAGCGTTGAAGAGGACAGGGGCTATGGCTACACCTTC. Translation gives CSVEEDRGYGYTF.

The chain is built from TRBV20-1 and TRBJ2-2, with no clear D. In germline, CDR1 is DFQATT, CDR2 SNEGSKA (reference sequence). The V end was cut by 1 base, the J end by 4 bases, with 7 bases between. The CDR3 consists of 13 residues. CDR3 sequence (DNA): TGCAGTGCTAGAGTCCGAAGCACCGGGGAGCTGTTTTTT. Its translation is CSARVRSTGELFF.

This clonotype occurred once. V gene TRBV3-1 combines with J gene TRBJ1-2; D is unresolved. Trimming left V 0 bases short and J 8 bases short, with 7 bases between. Germline assignment: CDR1 LGHDT and CDR2 YNNKEL (reference sequence). The CDR3 spans 12 residues. This chain's CDR3 is CASSQDGWGYTF. The CDR3 nucleotides are TGTGCCAGCAGCCAAGACGGTTGGGGCTACACCTTC.

The chain couples TRBV19 to TRBJ1-5, with D uncertain. Germline V gene sequence: CDR1 LNHDA, CDR2 SQIVND (reference sequence). The CDR3 runs to 14 residues. Trimming shortened V by 5 bases and J by 0 bases, and 8 bases separated the two germline ends. Here the CDR3 DNA reads TGTGCCAGTAGTTCAACAGTTAGCAATCAGCCCCAGCATTTT. Its protein is CASSSTVSNQPQHF.

V gene TRBV7-7 combines with J gene TRBJ2-5; 9 bases align to TRBD2. The CDR3 has 17 residues. CDR1 and CDR2 from the germline V gene are SSHAT and FNYEAQ (reference sequence). J lost 1 base, V lost 1 base, and 7 bases had no gene match. The CDR3 region has the DNA TGTGCCAGCAGCTTAGGTGTGGCGGGGGGGCTCCAAGAGACCCAGTACTTC. Its protein is CASSLGVAGGLQETQYF.

The J gene is TRBJ2-3, the V gene TRBV20-1; TRBD2 matches 7 bases. J gave up 2 bases and V 5 bases, and 7 bases lay outside the gene matches. The CDR3 extends over 14 amino acids. CDR1 and CDR2 from the germline V gene are DFQATT and SNEGSKA (reference sequence). For the CDR3, the DNA is TGCAGTGCTTATTTCGGGGGGATCACAGATACGCAGTATTTT. It codes for CSAYFGGITDTQYF.

The rearrangement uses TRBV6-1 and TRBJ2-5; 7 bases align to TRBD1. In germline, CDR1 is MNHNS, CDR2 SASEGT. Trimming at V came to 5 bases and at J to 2 bases, leaving 5 bases not matched to a gene. CDR3 length: 14 residues. The DNA of the CDR3 is TGTGCCAGCAGTAACCACAGGGGACAAGAGACCCAGTACTTC. Encoded protein: CASSNHRGQETQYF.

This chain links TRBV30 with TRBJ1-3; no definite D call. The CDR3 spans 14 residues. In germline, CDR1 is GTSNPN, CDR2 SVGIG (reference sequence). The V end lost 4 bases, the J end lost 2 bases, and 12 bases lay between the germline ends. CDR3 sequence (DNA): TGTGCCTGGAACTCTGGGCAGACTGGAAACACCATATATTTT. Translating gives CAWNSGQTGNTIYF.

V is TRBV7-3 and J is TRBJ1-1; no clear D gene. This CDR3 region has 13 residues. The V end was cut by 2 bases, the J end by 6 bases, with 10 bases between. Per germline, CDR1 SGHTA and CDR2 FQGTGA. The CDR3 here is CASSLDPGAEAFF. Here the CDR3 DNA reads TGTGCCAGCAGCTTAGACCCTGGCGCTGAAGCTTTCTTT.

CDR3 sequence: CASSHAQGQGTLEQYF. The CDR3 coding sequence is TGTGCCAGCAGCCATGCGCAGGGACAGGGGACACTCGAGCAGTACTTC. The chain employs TRBV14 and TRBJ2-7, with 10 bases that match TRBD1. J was trimmed by 6 bases and V by 3 bases; bases with no gene match: 11. The CDR3 length is 16 residues. Germline-derived CDR1 and CDR2 are SGHDN and FVKESK.

This chain's CDR3 is CSARSSRTGLDEQYF. CDR3 nucleotides: TGCAGTGCTAGAAGTTCCCGGACAGGACTCGACGAGCAGTACTTC. The gene calls are TRBV20-1 and TRBJ2-7, with 7 bases aligning to TRBD1. CDR3 length: 15 residues. J lost 5 bases, V lost 2 bases, and 12 bases had no gene match. Looked up from germline, CDR1 is DFQATT and CDR2 is SNEGSKA (reference sequence).

The J gene is TRBJ2-4, the V gene TRBV20-1; tentatively, D is TRBD1 or TRBD2 (6 bases each). The CDR3 covers 12 residues. CDR1 and CDR2 (germline): DFQATT, SNEGSKA (reference sequence). Trimming took 3 bases from V and 7 from J, leaving 10 bases between them. This CDR3 reads CSASGGLNIQYF. The CDR3 DNA is TGCAGTGCTAGTGGGGGGCTGAACATTCAGTACTTC.

This clonotype was seen only a few times. V usage is TRBV5-1 and J usage is TRBJ2-5; 7 bases are shared with TRBD1. Germline V gene data show CDR1 as SGHRS and CDR2 as YFSETQ. V lost 0 bases to trimming and J lost 3 bases; unmatched junction nucleotides: 2. CDR3 length: 14 residues. This CDR3 reads CASSLGDSEETQYF. CDR3 coding DNA: TGCGCCAGCAGCTTGGGGGACAGTGAAGAGACCCAGTACTTC. The full variable domain, in which reference TRBV5-1 and TRBJ2-5 provide the parts outside the CDR3, is KAGVTQTPRYLIKTRGQQVTLSCSPISGHRSVSWYQQTPGQGLQFLFEYFSETQRNKGNFPGRFSGRQFSNSRSEMNVSTLELGDSALYLCASSLGDSEETQYFGPGTRLLVL.

For this clonotype: At one end, the junction sequence differs from germline, possibly due to a read error. The rearrangement links TRBV13 to TRBJ2-7, with TRBD2 matching 9 bases. Germline V gene lookup returns CDR1 PRHDT and CDR2 FYEKMQ (reference sequence). The CDR3 has 15 amino acids. Here the CDR3 DNA reads TGTGCCAGCAGCCTAGGGCGGCGGGGGGGCTACGAGCAGTACTTC. Translation gives CASSLGRRGGYEQYF.

The rearrangement links TRBV12-3 or TRBV12-4 to TRBJ2-7; the D call may be TRBD1 or TRBD2 (5 bases each). The CDR3 totals 14 residues. The V gene lost 5 bases and the J gene lost 2 bases, with 13 bases spanning the gap. In DNA form, the CDR3 reads TGTGCCAGCAGTCCGGGACCCAGGACCTACGAGCAGTACTTC. As protein: CASSPGPRTYEQYF.